This T cell receptor (beta chain) originates from a study of PD-1 blockade in classical Hodgkin lymphoma. Study conclusions and caveats: CD4+ TCR diversity rose significantly by C4D1, and CD8+ TCR diversity did not.

Trimming took off 6 bases at V and 6 bases at J, with 23 bases between the two ends. The CDR3 is 16 residues long. Germline loops: CDR1 MNHNY, CDR2 SVGAGI (reference sequence). Note on this clone: Its matching antigen is unknown.

Time point of the sample: cycle 4 day 1 (C4D1), after less than 7 weeks of nivolumab. Exposure to brentuximab vedotin varied, and each patient had relapsed following autologous stem cell transplantation. Complete response, partial response or progressive disease were the best responses. The assay was immunoSEQ multiplex PCR, and TCRdb's table has in-frame clones only and misses some. This sample has some 93,000 clones, with roughly 73% found just once. The sequenced sample was peripheral blood mononuclear cells (PBMCs), obtained before the fourth cycle of nivolumab. The receptor was isolated from a human donor with classical Hodgkin lymphoma. The J gene is TRBJ1-1, the V gene TRBV6-6; no firm D call. CDR3 protein: CASRPTDAPGDAEAFF. The CDR3 bases are TGTGCCAGCAGGCCCACGGACGCCCCGGGTGACGCTGAAGCTTTCTTT.